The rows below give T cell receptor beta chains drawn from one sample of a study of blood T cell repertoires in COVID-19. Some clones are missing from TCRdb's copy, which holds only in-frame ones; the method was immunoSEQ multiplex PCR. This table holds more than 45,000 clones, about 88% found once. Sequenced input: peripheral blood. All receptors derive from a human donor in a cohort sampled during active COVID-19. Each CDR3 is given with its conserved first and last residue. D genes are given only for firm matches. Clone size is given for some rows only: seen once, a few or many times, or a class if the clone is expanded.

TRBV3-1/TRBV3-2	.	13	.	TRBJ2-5	TGTGCCAGCAGCGAGAGAGTCCAAGAGACCCAGTACTTC	CASSERVQETQYF
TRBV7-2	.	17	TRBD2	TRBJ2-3	TGTGCCAGCAGCTTAGTTGGGCGCGGGGGTAACCCAGATACGCAGTATTTT	CASSLVGRGGNPDTQYF
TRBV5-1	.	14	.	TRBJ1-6	TGCGCCAGCGCCACGGCAGGGAATAATTCACCCCTCCACTTT	CASATAGNNSPLHF
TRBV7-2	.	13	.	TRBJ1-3	TGTGCCAGCAGCTTACCACAGAAAAGCACCATATATTTT	CASSLPQKSTIYF
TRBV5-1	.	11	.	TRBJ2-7	TGCGCCAGCGTGGGAGACTACGAGCAGTACTTC	CASVGDYEQYF
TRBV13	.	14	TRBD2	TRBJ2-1	TGTGCCAGCAGCCACACCCGGGGGGGCAATGAGCAGTTCTTC	CASSHTRGGNEQFF
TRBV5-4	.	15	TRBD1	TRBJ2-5	TGTGCCAGCAGCCCGACAGGGACCTTAAGAGAGACCCAGTACTTC	CASSPTGTLRETQYF
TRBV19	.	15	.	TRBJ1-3	TGTGCCAGTAGTATCCCGGGGAGAACTGGAAACACCATATATTTT	CASSIPGRTGNTIYF
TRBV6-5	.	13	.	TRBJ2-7	TGTGCCAGCAGAACGGACAAGGCCTACGAGCAGTACTTC	CASRTDKAYEQYF
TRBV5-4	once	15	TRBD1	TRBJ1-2	TGTGCCAGCAGCTCCCGACAGGGACCCAACTATGGCTACACCTTC	CASSSRQGPNYGYTF
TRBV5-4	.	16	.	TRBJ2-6	TGTGCCAGCAGCTTGTCGGCAGGGTCAGGGGCCAACGTCCTGACTTTC	CASSLSAGSGANVLTF
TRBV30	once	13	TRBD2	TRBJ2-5	TGTGCCTGGAGCGGGGGGTGGCAAGAGACCCAGTACTTC	CAWSGGWQETQYF
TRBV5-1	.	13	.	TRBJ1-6	TGCGCCAGCAGCCTCAGACAGGATTCACCCCTCCACTTT	CASSLRQDSPLHF
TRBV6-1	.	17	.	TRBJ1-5	TGTGCCAGCAGTGGCGGTGAGGTTGGTTATAGCAATCAGCCCCAGCATTTT	CASSGGEVGYSNQPQHF
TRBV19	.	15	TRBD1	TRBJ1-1	TGTGCCAGTAGTGTCGGACAGGGGAATTTGGCTGAAGCTTTCTTT	CASSVGQGNLAEAFF
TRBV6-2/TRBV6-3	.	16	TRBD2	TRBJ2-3	TGTGCCAGCAGTTACGGGAGCGGGGAGGGCACAGATACGCAGTATTTT	CASSYGSGEGTDTQYF
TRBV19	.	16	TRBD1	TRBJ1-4	TGTGCCAGTAGTATGGCCGGGACAGGGTCTAATGAAAAACTGTTTTTT	CASSMAGTGSNEKLFF
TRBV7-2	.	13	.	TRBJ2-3	TGTGCCAGCAGTAAGTCGAGGGCAGATACGCAGTATTTT	CASSKSRADTQYF
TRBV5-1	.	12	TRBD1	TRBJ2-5	TGCGCCACTACAGGGGACCAAGAGACCCAGTACTTC	CATTGDQETQYF
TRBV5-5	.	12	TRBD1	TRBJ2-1	TGTGCCAGCAGCCAGGGGGACAATGAGCAGTTCTTC	CASSQGDNEQFF
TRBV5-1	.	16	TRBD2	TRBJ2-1	TGCGCCAGCAGCCCCCGGGACTACGACTCCTACAATGAGCAGTTCTTC	CASSPRDYDSYNEQFF
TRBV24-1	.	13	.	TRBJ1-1	TGTGCCACCAGTGATTTGCAGGGCGCCGGAGCTTTCTTT	CATSDLQGAGAFF
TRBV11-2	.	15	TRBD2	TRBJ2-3	TGTGCCAGCAGCGGTCGGAGAGCGGGGGTAGATACGCAGTATTTT	CASSGRRAGVDTQYF
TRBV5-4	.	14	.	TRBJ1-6	TGTGCCACCCACTCACAGGGTCGAAATTCACCCCTCCACTTT	CATHSQGRNSPLHF
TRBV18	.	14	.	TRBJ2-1	TGTGCCAGCTCACCACCGGCCGGGGGCAATGAGCAGTTCTTC	CASSPPAGGNEQFF
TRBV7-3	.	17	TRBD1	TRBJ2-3	TGTGCCAGCAGCTCCTCCGGGACAGGGGCCCTGACAGATACGCAGTATTTT	CASSSSGTGALTDTQYF
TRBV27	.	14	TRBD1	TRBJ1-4	TGTGCCAGCGGGGACAGGGGCGGGGATGAAAAACTGTTTTTT	CASGDRGGDEKLFF
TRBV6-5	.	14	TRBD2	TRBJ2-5	TGTGCCAGCAGTCAGGGACTAGACCTAGAGACCCAGTACTTC	CASSQGLDLETQYF
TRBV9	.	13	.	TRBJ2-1	TGTGCCAGCAGCGTAGAAAGCGCACATGAGCAGTTCTTC	CASSVESAHEQFF
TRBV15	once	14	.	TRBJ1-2	TGTGCCACCCGAGGGCGGGCAGAGATCTATGGCTACACCTTC	CATRGRAEIYGYTF
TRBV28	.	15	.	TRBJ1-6	TGTGCCAGCAGTTTAGGCGGGGCGCGGAATTCACCCCTCCACTTT	CASSLGGARNSPLHF
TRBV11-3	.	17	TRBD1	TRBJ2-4	TGTGCCAGCAGCGCCCCGACAGGGGGGTTAGCCAAAAACATTCAGTACTTC	CASSAPTGGLAKNIQYF
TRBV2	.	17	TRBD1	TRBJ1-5	TGTGCCAGCAGTGAACCCAACTACAGGGGAGAAAATCAGCCCCAGCATTTT	CASSEPNYRGENQPQHF
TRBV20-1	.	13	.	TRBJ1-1	TGCAGTGCTAGTTTGGGGCGCGACACTGAAGCTTTCTTT	CSASLGRDTEAFF
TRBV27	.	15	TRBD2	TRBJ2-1	TGTGCCAGCAGTACCACTAGCGGCGCCTACAATGAGCAGTTCTTC	CASSTTSGAYNEQFF
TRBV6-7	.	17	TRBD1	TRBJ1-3	TGTGCCAGCATTATTCGGACAGGGGGTTACTCTGGAAACACCATATATTTT	CASIIRTGGYSGNTIYF
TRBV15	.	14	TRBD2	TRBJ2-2	TGTGCCACCAGAGGACTAGCGGAAACCGGGGAGCTGTTTTTT	CATRGLAETGELFF
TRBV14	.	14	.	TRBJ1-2	TGTGCCAGCAGCCTCGGGGTTCTGGGGTATGGCTACACCTTC	CASSLGVLGYGYTF
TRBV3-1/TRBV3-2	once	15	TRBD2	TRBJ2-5	TGTGCCAGCAGGTCAGAGACTAGCGGGGGGGAGACCCAGTACTTC	CASRSETSGGETQYF
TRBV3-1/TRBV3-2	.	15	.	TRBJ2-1	TGTGCCAGCAGCCATACCGGGACTCGCAACAATGAGCAGTTCTTC	CASSHTGTRNNEQFF
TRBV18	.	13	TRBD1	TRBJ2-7	TGTGCCAGCTCGCCGGGACAGACCTACGAGCAGTACTTC	CASSPGQTYEQYF
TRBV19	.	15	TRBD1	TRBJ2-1	TGTGCCAGTAGTAAGGCGACCGGGACAGGGCGTGAGCAGTTCTTC	CASSKATGTGREQFF
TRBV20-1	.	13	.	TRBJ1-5	TGCAGTGCTAGTAGGAGCGATCATCAGCCCCAGCATTTT	CSASRSDHQPQHF
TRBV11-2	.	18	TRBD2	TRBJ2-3	TGTGCCAGCAGCGAAAGACTAGCGGGGGGGCGTCCTACAGATACGCAGTATTTT	CASSERLAGGRPTDTQYF
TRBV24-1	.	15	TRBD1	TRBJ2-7	TGTGCCACCAGTGATAAGGGGGCAGAGTCCTACGAGCAGTACTTC	CATSDKGAESYEQYF
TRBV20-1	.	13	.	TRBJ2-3	TGCAGTGCTAGTCGGGAGCTCACAGATACGCAGTATTTT	CSASRELTDTQYF
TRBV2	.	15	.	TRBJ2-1	TGTGCCAGCAGTGAGGTCCGGGTCCTCTACAATGAGCAGTTCTTC	CASSEVRVLYNEQFF
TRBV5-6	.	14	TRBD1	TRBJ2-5	TGTGCCAGCAGCGAGACAGGGGCCCAAGAGACCCAGTACTTC	CASSETGAQETQYF